This TCR beta chain came from a study of OX40 agonist ivuxolimab in advanced cancers. The wider study: Every 2 weeks, patients received ivuxolimab intravenously, dosed at 0.01 to 10 mg/kg. Three individuals attained partial responses, comprising one hepatocellular carcinoma case and two cutaneous melanoma cases. The dose-escalation group included hepatocellular carcinoma, melanoma, renal cell carcinoma and head and neck cancer.

Patients were excluded for autoimmune disease history or systemic immunosuppression. Per the germline V gene, CDR1 is MNHEY and CDR2 is SMNVEV (reference sequence). This CDR3 is 14 amino acids long. V dropped 6 bases and J dropped 7; count of bases not matched to a gene: 7. The method was immunoSEQ multiplex PCR; TCRdb's version includes in-frame clones alone and lacks a portion of them. Among over 55,000 clones listed, about 89% were seen once. This chain uses TRBV27 with TRBJ2-7; 12 nucleotides line up with TRBD1. The sequence was obtained from an adult with an advanced solid tumor such as melanoma, head and neck, liver or kidney cancer. The sequences come from CD4+ or CD8+ T cells sorted from blood, collected in a trial of the OX40 agonist ivuxolimab. The CDR3 sequence: CASSLGQGAWEQYF. In nucleotides, the CDR3 is TGTGCCAGCAGCCTGGGACAGGGGGCGTGGGAGCAGTACTTC.